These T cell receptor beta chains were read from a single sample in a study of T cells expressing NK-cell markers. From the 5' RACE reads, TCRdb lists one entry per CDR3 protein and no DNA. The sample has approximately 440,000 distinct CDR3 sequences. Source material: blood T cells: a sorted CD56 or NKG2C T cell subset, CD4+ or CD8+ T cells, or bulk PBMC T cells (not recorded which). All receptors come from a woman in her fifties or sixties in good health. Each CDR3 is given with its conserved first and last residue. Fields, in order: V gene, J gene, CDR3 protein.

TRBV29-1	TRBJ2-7	CSVTDRGISYEQYF
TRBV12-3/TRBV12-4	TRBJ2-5	CASSLGGTQYF
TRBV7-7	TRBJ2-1	CASSFTSGRADEQFF
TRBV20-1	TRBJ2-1	CSATPDRGNEQFF
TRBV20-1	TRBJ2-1	CSASPLAPGMNNEQFF
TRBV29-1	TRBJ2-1	CSVSTDPYNEQFF
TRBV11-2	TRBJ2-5	CASSPYRAEETQYF
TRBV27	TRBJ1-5	CASSSHPGGKLNQPQHF
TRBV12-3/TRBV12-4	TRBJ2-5	CASSLGGTSYETQYF
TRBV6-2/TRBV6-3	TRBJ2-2	CASSSLANTGELFF